The clone carrying this T cell receptor beta chain was observed at least ten times. Germline CDR1 is LGHNA and CDR2 is YSLEER. This CDR3 is built from 14 residues. Trimming took off 0 bases at V and 2 bases at J, with 6 bases between the two ends. MiXCR was run by TCRdb on the 5' RACE reads, yielding one entry per CDR3 protein. Counted here are 100,000 to 150,000 distinct CDR3 sequences, roughly 7.9% occurring once; the ten biggest clones make up approximately 2.7%. The sample comes from a study of T cells after yellow fever vaccination. The chain has TRBV4-3 and TRBJ2-3; D not certain. The sequencing here drew on CD4+ T cells sorted from PBMCs, taken more than 40 days after the first yellow fever vaccination. This TCR came from a man between 18 and 29 years old who received the YFV17D yellow fever vaccine. CDR3 DNA sequence: TGCGCCAGCAGCCAAGAACCGTTCACAGATACGCAGTATTTT. This gives the protein CASSQEPFTDTQYF.